The 7 T cell receptor beta chains reported below all come from one sample, sequenced in a study of metastatic and nonmetastatic thyroid tumors. TCRdb re-called clones via MiXCR from the PCR reads. Among roughly 4,700 clones listed, approximately 27% were seen once. Nobody among the patients had been given any treatment before thyroid surgery. The sequencing sample was made of adjacent normal tissue. Receptors were obtained from a female donor with papillary thyroid cancer or a benign thyroid nodule (not recorded which). Some clones in this sample may be carry-over from other donors' samples.

The chain uses TRBV6-1 and TRBJ2-7, with 9 bases matching TRBD1. This CDR3 is 12 amino acids long. Trimming removed 7 bases from V and 6 bases from J; junction bases left unmatched: 4. Looked up from germline, CDR1 is MNHNS and CDR2 is SASEGT. CDR3 coding DNA: TGTGCCAGCATAGGGACAGGGTTCGAGCAGTACTTC. Encoded protein: CASIGTGFEQYF.

J is TRBJ2-3 and V is TRBV2; 13 nucleotides align to TRBD2. The CDR3 totals 17 residues. Trimming removed 6 bases from V and 0 bases from J; junction bases left unmatched: 6. Per germline, CDR1 SNHLY and CDR2 FYNNEI. The DNA for the CDR3 is TGTGCCAGCAGGGGGACTAGCGGGACCCTAAGCACAGATACGCAGTATTTT. Encoded protein: CASRGTSGTLSTDTQYF. Full variable domain (remainder filled in from reference TRBV2 and TRBJ2-3): EPEVTQTPSHQVTQMGQEVILRCVPISNHLYFYWYRQILGQKVEFLVSFYNNEISEKSEIFDDQFSVERPDGSNFTLKIRSTKLEDSAMYFCASRGTSGTLSTDTQYFGPGTRLTVL.

This clone came up a few times. The chain employs TRBV28 and TRBJ1-3, with D uncertain. The V end lost 6 bases, the J end lost 4 bases, and 10 bases lay between the germline ends. CDR1 MDHEN and CDR2 SYDVKM come from the germline V gene. The CDR3 is 13 residues long. The CDR3 loop reads CASSLDAGNTIYF. Here the CDR3 DNA reads TGTGCCAGCAGCTTAGATGCCGGAAACACCATATATTTT.

This clone is labeled medium-sized. The DNA for the CDR3 is TGTGCCAGCAGGCCCTACGGGTCCCCGGGGTCCTACGAGCAGTACTTC. This encodes CASRPYGSPGSYEQYF. This sequence joins TRBV28 and TRBJ2-7, with a possible D match to TRBD2 (5 bases). V was pared by 6 bases and J by 1 base, with 19 bases between. This CDR3 has 16 residues. CDR1 and CDR2 (germline): MDHEN, SYDVKM.

This clone was seen more than once but under ten times. This sequence joins TRBV19 and TRBJ1-1; TRBD1 might be the D (5 bases). The CDR3 length is 13 residues. Trimming shortened V by 10 bases and J by 1 base, and 13 bases separated the two germline ends. CDR1 and CDR2 (germline): LNHDA, SQIVND (reference sequence). DNA for the CDR3: TGTGCCACCCAATGGGGGGGGAACACTGAAGCTTTCTTT. Translation gives CATQWGGNTEAFF. Looking up the rest from reference TRBV19 and TRBJ1-1 gives the full variable domain: DGGITQSPKYLFRKEGQNVTLSCEQNLNHDAMYWYRQDPGQGLRLIYYSQIVNDFQKGDIAEGYSVSREKKESFPLTVTSAQKNPTAFYLCATQWGGNTEAFFGQGTRLTVV.

This clone qualifies as medium-sized. The chain couples TRBV20-1 to TRBJ1-5, with 8 bases that match TRBD1. Germline-derived CDR1 and CDR2 are DFQATT and SNEGSKA (reference sequence). This CDR3 comprises 14 residues. Trimming took 5 bases from V and 4 from J; bases not matched to a gene: 7. CDR3 sequence (DNA): TGCAGTGCTCAGGAAACAGGGGGAAATCAGCCCCAGCATTTT. Translation gives CSAQETGGNQPQHF.

By proportion, this clone is medium-sized (0.01 to 0.1%). This chain joins TRBV5-8 and TRBJ2-2; perhaps TRBD1 as D (5 bases). This CDR3 has 15 amino acids. Trimming took off 3 bases at V and 1 base at J, with 10 bases between the two ends. Germline CDR1 SGHTS, CDR2 YDEGEE. CDR3 bases: TGTGCCAGCAGCTCGCGACAGAGGAACACCGGGGAGCTGTTTTTT. The encoded protein is CASSSRQRNTGELFF.